This TCR beta chain came from a study of beta chain features in type 1 diabetes. cDNA synthesis used the whole RNA isolate, giving expressed TCRB sequences. Sequenced by immunoSEQ multiplex PCR; TCRdb stores in-frame clones only, minus some. The sample yields around 250,000 clones, approximately 15% seen once. As to this clone: Its antigen is currently unknown.

CDR3 length equals 15 residues. Germline V gene lookup returns CDR1 SGDLS and CDR2 YYNGEE. Losses at the gene ends were 0 bases for V and 5 bases for J; bases not matched to a gene: 3. The study, taken as a whole, reports: The similarity of naive, central memory and Treg TCRB repertoires appeared greater among patients than among healthy donors. Possible PCR preference for shorter templates applied equally to patients and controls. All four CD4+ subsets of Type 1 diabetes patients contained TCRB CDR3s that were moderately but significantly shorter. Small HLA sub-analyses could not settle whether HLA shapes TCRB rearrangement.

The sequencing sample was made of naive CD4+ T cells from blood. The receptor was derived from a young man with type 1 diabetes. The genes are TRBV9 and TRBJ2-2, with TRBD2 matching over 8 bases. The CDR3 region has the DNA TGTGCCAGCAGCGTAGAGGGGACTAGGACCGGGGAGCTGTTTTTT. Protein sequence: CASSVEGTRTGELFF.